This TCR beta chain was documented in a study of cytomegalovirus exposure and HLA in healthy donors. Study-level findings and limits: Researchers reported in a later analysis that common viral pathogens appeared linked to several top clusters. Earlier findings revealed that most TCR beta V segments proved productive either about 87% or about 30% of the time.

PCR amplification relied on 60 Vbeta primers (plus 13 Jbeta primers). Clones were read by immunoSEQ multiplex PCR, and TCRdb kept only the in-frame ones, dropping some. Altogether about 110,000 clones are present, less than 80% being singletons, with the ten largest covering roughly 8.2%. Remarks on this clone: Its antigen is not known.

The V gene's germline CDR1 is SGHVS and CDR2 FNYEAQ. V lost 5 bases to trimming and J lost 6 bases; unmatched junction nucleotides: 10. This CDR3 region has 15 residues. The chain couples TRBV7-6 to TRBJ2-7; 10 bases map to TRBD1. The sample consisted of PBMCs. The clonotype comes from a woman between 50 and 59 years old in good health and CMV-seropositive. The CDR3 DNA reads as TGTGCCAGCAGCGACACCGGGACAGGGGTAGCCGAGCAGTACTTC. Translated: CASSDTGTGVAEQYF.